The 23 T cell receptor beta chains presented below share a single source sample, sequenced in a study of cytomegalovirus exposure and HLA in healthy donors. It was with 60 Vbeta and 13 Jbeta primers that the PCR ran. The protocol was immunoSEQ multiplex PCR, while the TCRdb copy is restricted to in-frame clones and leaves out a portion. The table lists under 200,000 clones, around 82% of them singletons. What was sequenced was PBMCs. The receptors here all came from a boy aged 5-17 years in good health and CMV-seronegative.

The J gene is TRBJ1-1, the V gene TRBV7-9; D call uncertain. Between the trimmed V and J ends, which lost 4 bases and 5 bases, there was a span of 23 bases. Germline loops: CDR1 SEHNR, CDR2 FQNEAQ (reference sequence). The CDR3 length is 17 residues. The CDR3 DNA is TGTGCCAGCAGCTCCTCTAGGCTACCTTTCGCGGGGACTGAAGCTTTCTTT. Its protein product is CASSSSRLPFAGTEAFF.

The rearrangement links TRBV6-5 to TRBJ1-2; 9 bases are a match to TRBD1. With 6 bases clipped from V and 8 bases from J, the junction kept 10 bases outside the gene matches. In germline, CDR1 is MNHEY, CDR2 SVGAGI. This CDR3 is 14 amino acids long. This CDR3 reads CASRRVQGASGYTF. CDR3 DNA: TGTGCCAGCAGGAGGGTACAGGGGGCTTCAGGCTACACCTTC.

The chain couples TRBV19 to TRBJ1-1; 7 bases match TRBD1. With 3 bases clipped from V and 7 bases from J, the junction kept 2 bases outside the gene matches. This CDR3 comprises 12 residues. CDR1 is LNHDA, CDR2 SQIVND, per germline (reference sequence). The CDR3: CASSIRGDEAFF. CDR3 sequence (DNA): TGTGCCAGTAGTATCAGGGGGGATGAAGCTTTCTTT.

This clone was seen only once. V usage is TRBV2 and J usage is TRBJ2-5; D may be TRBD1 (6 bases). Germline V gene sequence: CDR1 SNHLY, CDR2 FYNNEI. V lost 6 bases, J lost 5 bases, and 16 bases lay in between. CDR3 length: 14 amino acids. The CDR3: CASSTGLVGETQYF. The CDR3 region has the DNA TGTGCCAGCAGCACAGGGCTCGTCGGGGAGACCCAGTACTTC.

The CDR3 protein is CASSSERGGLSEQYF. The CDR3 DNA sequence: TGTGCCAGCAGCTCGGAGCGGGGGGGCCTATCCGAGCAGTACTTC. The chain combines TRBV7-8 with TRBJ2-7; 10 bases map to TRBD2. This CDR3 contains 15 residues. The germline V gene has CDR1 SGHVS and CDR2 FQNEAQ. The J segment lost 6 bases and the V segment lost 4 bases, leaving 9 bases of the junction unmatched.

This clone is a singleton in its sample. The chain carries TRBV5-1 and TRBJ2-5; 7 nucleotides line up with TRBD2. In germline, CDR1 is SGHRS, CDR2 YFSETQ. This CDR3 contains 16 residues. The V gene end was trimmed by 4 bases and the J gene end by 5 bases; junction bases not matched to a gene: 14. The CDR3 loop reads CASSPGGPPRGETQYF. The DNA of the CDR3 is TGCGCCAGCAGCCCGGGGGGACCTCCGAGAGGGGAGACCCAGTACTTC.

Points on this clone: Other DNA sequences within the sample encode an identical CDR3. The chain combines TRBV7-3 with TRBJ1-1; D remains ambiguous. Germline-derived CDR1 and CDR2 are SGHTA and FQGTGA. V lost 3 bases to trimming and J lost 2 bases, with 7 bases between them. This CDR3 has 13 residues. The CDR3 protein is CASSLRANTEAFF. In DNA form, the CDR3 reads TGTGCCAGCAGCTTGCGGGCTAACACTGAAGCTTTCTTT.

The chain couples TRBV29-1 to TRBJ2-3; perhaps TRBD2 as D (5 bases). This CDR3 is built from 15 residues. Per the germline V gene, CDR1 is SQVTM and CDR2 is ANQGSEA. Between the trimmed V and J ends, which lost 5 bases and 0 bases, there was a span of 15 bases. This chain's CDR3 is CSVLTSGFSTDTQYF. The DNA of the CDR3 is TGCAGCGTTCTGACCTCGGGATTTAGCACAGATACGCAGTATTTT.

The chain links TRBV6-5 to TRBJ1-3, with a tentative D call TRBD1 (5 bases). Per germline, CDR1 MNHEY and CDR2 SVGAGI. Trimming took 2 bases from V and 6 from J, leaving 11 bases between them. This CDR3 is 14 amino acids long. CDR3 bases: TGTGCCAGCAGTTACGGTGGGGCGCAAAACACCATATATTTT. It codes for CASSYGGAQNTIYF.

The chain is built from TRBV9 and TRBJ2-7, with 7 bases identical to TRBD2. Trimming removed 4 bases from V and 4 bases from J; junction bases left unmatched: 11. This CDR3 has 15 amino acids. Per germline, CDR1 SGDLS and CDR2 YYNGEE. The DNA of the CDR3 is TGTGCCAGCAGCCCGACGGGACTATCCTCTTACGAGCAGTACTTC. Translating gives CASSPTGLSSYEQYF.

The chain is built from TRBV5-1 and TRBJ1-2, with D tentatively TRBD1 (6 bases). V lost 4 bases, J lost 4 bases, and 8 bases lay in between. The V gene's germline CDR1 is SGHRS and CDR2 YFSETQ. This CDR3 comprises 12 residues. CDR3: CASSAQGYGYTF. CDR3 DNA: TGCGCCAGCAGCGCACAGGGCTATGGCTACACCTTC.

CDR3 residues: CASSPQRYSNQPQHF. The CDR3 DNA reads as TGCGCCAGCAGCCCACAGAGATATAGCAATCAGCCCCAGCATTTT. The chain joins TRBV4-1 to TRBJ1-5; D remains ambiguous. The length of the CDR3 is 15 residues. V lost 4 bases to trimming and J lost 0 bases, with 10 bases between them. The germline CDR1 and CDR2 sequences are MGHRA and YSYEKL.

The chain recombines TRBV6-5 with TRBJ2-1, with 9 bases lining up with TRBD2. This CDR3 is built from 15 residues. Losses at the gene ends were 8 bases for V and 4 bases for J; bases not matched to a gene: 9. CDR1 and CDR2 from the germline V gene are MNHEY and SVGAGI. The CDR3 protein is CASEKAGGGYNEQFF. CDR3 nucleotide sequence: TGTGCCAGCGAAAAGGCGGGGGGGGGATACAATGAGCAGTTCTTC.

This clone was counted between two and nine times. The CDR3 DNA sequence: TGCGCCAGCAGCCAAGAGGCGGGTGCAACTAATGAAAAACTGTTTTTT. It is translated as CASSQEAGATNEKLFF. The chain links TRBV4-3 to TRBJ1-4, with unresolved D. Per the germline V gene, CDR1 is LGHNA and CDR2 is YSLEER. Trimming cost V 0 bases and J 0 bases, with 8 bases left between them. This CDR3 comprises 16 residues.

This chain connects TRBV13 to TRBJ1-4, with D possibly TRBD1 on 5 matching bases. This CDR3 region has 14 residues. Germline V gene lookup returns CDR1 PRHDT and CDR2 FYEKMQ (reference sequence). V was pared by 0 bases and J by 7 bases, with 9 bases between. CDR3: CASSLGQGGEKLFF. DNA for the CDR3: TGTGCCAGCAGCTTAGGCCAGGGAGGTGAAAAACTGTTTTTT.

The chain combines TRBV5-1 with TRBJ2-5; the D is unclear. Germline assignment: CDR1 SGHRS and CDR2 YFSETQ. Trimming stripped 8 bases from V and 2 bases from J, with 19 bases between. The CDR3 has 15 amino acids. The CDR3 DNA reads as TGCGCCAGTACTAACGGATGGTCTCTTCAAGAGACCCAGTACTTC. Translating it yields CASTNGWSLQETQYF. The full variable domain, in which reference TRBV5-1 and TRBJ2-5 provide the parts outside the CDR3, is KAGVTQTPRYLIKTRGQQVTLSCSPISGHRSVSWYQQTPGQGLQFLFEYFSETQRNKGNFPGRFSGRQFSNSRSEMNVSTLELGDSALYLCASTNGWSLQETQYFGPGTRLLVL.

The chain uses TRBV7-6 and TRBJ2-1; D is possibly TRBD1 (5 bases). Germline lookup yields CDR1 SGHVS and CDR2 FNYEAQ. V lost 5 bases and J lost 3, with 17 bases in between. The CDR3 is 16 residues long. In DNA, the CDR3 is TGTGCCAGCAGCCCACCGACAGTTTTAGGCTACAATGAGCAGTTCTTC. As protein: CASSPPTVLGYNEQFF.

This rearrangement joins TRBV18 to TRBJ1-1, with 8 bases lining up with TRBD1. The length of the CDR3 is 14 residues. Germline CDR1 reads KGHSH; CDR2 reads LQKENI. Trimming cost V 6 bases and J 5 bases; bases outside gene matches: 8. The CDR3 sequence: CASSPMDRATEAFF. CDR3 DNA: TGTGCCAGCTCCCCTATGGACAGGGCGACTGAAGCTTTCTTT.

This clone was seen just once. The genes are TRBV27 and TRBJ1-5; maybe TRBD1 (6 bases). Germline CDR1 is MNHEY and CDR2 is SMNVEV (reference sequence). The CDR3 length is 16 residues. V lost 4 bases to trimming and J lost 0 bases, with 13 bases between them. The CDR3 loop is CASSSNRESSNQPQHF. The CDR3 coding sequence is TGTGCCAGCAGTTCAAACAGGGAGAGTAGCAATCAGCCCCAGCATTTT.

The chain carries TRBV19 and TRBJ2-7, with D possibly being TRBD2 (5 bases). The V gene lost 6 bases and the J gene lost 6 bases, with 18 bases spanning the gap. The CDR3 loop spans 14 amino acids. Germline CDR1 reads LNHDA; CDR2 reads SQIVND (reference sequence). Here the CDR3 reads CASSPPFGRCEQYF. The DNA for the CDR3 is TGTGCCAGTAGCCCCCCTTTTGGGAGATGCGAGCAGTACTTC.

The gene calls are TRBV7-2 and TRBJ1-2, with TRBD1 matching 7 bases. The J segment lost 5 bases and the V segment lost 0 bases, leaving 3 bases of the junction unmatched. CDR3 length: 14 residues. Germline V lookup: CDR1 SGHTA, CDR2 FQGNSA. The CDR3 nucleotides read TGTGCCAGCAGCTTAGCGATGACAGGGTATGGCTACACCTTC. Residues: CASSLAMTGYGYTF.

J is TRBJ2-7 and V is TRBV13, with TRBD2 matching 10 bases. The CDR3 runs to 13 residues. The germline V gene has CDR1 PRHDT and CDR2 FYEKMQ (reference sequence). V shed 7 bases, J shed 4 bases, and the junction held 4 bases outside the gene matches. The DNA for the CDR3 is TGTGCCAGCACGGCTAGCGGGAGATACGAGCAGTACTTC. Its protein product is CASTASGRYEQYF.

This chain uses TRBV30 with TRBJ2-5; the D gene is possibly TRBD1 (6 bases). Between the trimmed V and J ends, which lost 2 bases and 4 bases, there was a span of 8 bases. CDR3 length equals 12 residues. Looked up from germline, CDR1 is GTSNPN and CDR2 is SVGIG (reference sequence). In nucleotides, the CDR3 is TGTGCCTGGAGTATAGGGGGAGAGACCCAGTACTTC. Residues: CAWSIGGETQYF.